This T cell receptor beta chain was identified in a study of T cell repertoires in cytomegalovirus infection. Study at large: The public TCR beta signatures pointed to both CMV infection and matching HLA type.

This clonotype has more than one count but fewer than ten. Its antigen is not identified. Germline V gene lookup returns CDR1 SGHRS and CDR2 YFSETQ. V gave up 4 bases and J gave up 1 base; unmatched junction bases: 3. The CDR3 consists of 15 residues. One entry per CDR3 protein results from TCRdb running MiXCR on the reads. The sample contains under 150,000 distinct CDR3 sequences, approximately 24% of which appear only once. The sample taken for sequencing was PBMCs, sequenced either directly or after in vitro stimulation (not recorded which). The rearrangement joins TRBV5-1 to TRBJ2-2; TRBD1 aligns across 8 bases. The receptor was isolated from a human donor in good health (CMV status not recorded). Some clones in this sample may be carry-over from other donors' samples. The CDR3 reads CASSIGQGNTGELFF. The CDR3 region has the DNA TGCGCCAGCAGCATAGGACAGGGGAACACCGGGGAGCTGTTTTTT.